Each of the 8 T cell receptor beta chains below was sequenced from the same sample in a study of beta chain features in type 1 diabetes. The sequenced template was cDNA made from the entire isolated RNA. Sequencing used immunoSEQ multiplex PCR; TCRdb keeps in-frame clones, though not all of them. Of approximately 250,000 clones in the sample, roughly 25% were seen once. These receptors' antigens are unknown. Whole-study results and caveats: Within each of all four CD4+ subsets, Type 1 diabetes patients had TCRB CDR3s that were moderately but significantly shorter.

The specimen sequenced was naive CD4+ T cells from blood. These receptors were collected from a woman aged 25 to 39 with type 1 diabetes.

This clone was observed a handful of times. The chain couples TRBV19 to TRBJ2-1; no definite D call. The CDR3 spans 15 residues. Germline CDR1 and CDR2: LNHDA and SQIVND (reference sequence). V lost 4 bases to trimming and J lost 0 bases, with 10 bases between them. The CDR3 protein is CASSKEAPSYNEQFF. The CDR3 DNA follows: TGTGCCAGTAGTAAAGAAGCGCCCTCCTACAATGAGCAGTTCTTC.

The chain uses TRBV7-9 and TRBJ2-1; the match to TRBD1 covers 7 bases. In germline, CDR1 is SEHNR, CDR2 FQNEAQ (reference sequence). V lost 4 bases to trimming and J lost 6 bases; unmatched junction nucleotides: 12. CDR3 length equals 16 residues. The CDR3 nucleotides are TGTGCCAGCAGCTCCCCCGACAGGGACGTAGGCAATGAGCAGTTCTTC. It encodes CASSSPDRDVGNEQFF.

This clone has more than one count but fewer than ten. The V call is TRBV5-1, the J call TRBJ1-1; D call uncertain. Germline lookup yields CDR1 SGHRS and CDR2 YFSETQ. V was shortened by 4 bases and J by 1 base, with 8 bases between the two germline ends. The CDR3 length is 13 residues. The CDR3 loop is CASSLDPNTEAFF. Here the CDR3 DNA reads TGCGCCAGCAGCCTAGACCCGAACACTGAAGCTTTCTTT.

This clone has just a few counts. The CDR3 here is CASSQVRSGADTQYF. Written as DNA, the CDR3 is TGCGCCAGCAGCCAAGTGAGGTCAGGGGCAGATACGCAGTATTTT. This chain connects TRBV4-1 to TRBJ2-3; D is perhaps TRBD1 (6 bases). Germline CDR1 and CDR2: MGHRA and YSYEKL. The CDR3 consists of 15 residues. Trimming took off 1 base at V and 4 bases at J, with 12 bases between the two ends.

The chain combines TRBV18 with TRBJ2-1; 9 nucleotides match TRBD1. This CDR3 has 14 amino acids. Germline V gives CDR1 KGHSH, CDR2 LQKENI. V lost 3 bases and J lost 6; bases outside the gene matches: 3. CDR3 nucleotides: TGTGCCAGCTCACCCGGGACAGGGCCCAATGAGCAGTTCTTC. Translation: CASSPGTGPNEQFF. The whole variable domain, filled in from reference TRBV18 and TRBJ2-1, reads NAGVMQNPRHLVRRRGQEARLRCSPMKGHSHVYWYRQLPEEGLKFMVYLQKENIIDESGMPKERFSAEFPKEGPSILRIQQVVRGDSAAYFCASSPGTGPNEQFFGPGTRLTVL.

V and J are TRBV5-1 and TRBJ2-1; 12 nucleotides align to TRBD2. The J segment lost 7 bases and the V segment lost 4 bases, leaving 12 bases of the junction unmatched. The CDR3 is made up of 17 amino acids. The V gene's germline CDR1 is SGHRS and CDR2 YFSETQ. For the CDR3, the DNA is TGCGCCAGCAGCCTTCTGACTAGCGGGAGTTCCGGGAATGAGCAGTTCTTC. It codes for CASSLLTSGSSGNEQFF.

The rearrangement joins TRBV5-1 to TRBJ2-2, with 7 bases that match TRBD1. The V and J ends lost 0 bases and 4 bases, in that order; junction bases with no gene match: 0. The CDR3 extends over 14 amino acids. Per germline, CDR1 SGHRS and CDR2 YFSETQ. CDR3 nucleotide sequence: TGCGCCAGCAGCTTGGGACAGGGCACCGGGGAGCTGTTTTTT. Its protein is CASSLGQGTGELFF. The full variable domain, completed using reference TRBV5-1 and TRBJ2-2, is KAGVTQTPRYLIKTRGQQVTLSCSPISGHRSVSWYQQTPGQGLQFLFEYFSETQRNKGNFPGRFSGRQFSNSRSEMNVSTLELGDSALYLCASSLGQGTGELFFGEGSRLTVL.

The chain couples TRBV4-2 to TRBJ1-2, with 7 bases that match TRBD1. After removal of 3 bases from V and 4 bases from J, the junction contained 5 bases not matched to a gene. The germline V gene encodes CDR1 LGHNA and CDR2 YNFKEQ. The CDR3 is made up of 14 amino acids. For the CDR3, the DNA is TGTGCCAGCAGCCACCGGGGACAGCTCTATGGCTACACCTTC. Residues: CASSHRGQLYGYTF.